A single sample is the source of the 12 T cell receptor beta chains below, sequenced in a study of blood T cell repertoires in COVID-19. Sequenced by immunoSEQ multiplex PCR; TCRdb stores in-frame clones only, minus some. Among 150,000 or so clones listed, around 84% were seen once. The sequenced sample was peripheral blood. The source is a man in his sixties with active or convalescent COVID-19.

The gene calls are TRBV29-1 and TRBJ1-1, with a possible D match to TRBD1 (6 bases). This CDR3 comprises 11 residues. The germline gives CDR1 SQVTM, CDR2 ANQGSEA. V was pared by 7 bases and J by 1 base, with 7 bases between. The CDR3 region has the DNA TGCAGCGCGACAGGGAACACTGAAGCTTTCTTT. Protein product: CSATGNTEAFF.

There are a few counts of this clone. The chain is built from TRBV2 and TRBJ2-5, with TRBD1 matching over 8 bases. Germline trimming cut 11 bases from V and 5 bases from J; bases unmatched to any gene: 13. Germline V lookup: CDR1 SNHLY, CDR2 FYNNEI. This CDR3 region has 14 residues. The CDR3 here is CADLEWQGAETQYF. The CDR3, as DNA: TGTGCCGATCTGGAGTGGCAGGGGGCTGAGACCCAGTACTTC.

The CDR3: CASSQDQPNSGGAETQYF. DNA for the CDR3: TGTGCCAGCAGCCAAGACCAACCGAATAGCGGGGGGGCTGAGACCCAGTACTTC. The chain joins TRBV4-2 to TRBJ2-5; TRBD2 matches at 11 bases. V trimming: 0 bases; J trimming: 5 bases; junction bases outside the gene matches: 11. CDR3 size: 18 residues. Per the germline V gene, CDR1 is LGHNA and CDR2 is YNFKEQ.

The rearrangement uses TRBV7-2 and TRBJ2-1; 10 bases align to TRBD1. The CDR3 has 16 residues. V lost 4 bases, J lost 3 bases, and 6 bases stayed unmatched. Looked up from germline, CDR1 is SGHTA and CDR2 is FQGNSA. As DNA, the CDR3 is TGTGCCAGCAGCTCGACAGGGGGCACTTACTACAATGAGCAGTTCTTC. Amino acid sequence: CASSSTGGTYYNEQFF.

Written as DNA, the CDR3 is TGCGCCAGCGCCCCCGGGGGGGTGAACACTGAAGCTTTCTTT. This codes for CASAPGGVNTEAFF. This chain links TRBV5-1 with TRBJ1-1; D possibly corresponds to TRBD1 (5 bases). V gave up 7 bases and J gave up 0 bases, with 13 bases separating them. This CDR3 is 14 amino acids long. Germline CDR1 reads SGHRS; CDR2 reads YFSETQ.

The genes are TRBV6-2 or TRBV6-3 and TRBJ1-1; D uncertain. The CDR3 extends over 14 amino acids. V lost 6 bases and J lost 1, with 12 bases in between. The germline CDR1 and CDR2 sequences are MNHEY and SVGEGT. CDR3 loop: CASSGRVWNTEAFF. CDR3 DNA: TGTGCCAGCAGCGGGAGAGTGTGGAACACTGAAGCTTTCTTT.

The V gene is TRBV5-1, the J gene TRBJ2-1, with TRBD1 identical over 10 bases. The CDR3 runs to 15 residues. From germline, CDR1 is SGHRS and CDR2 YFSETQ. The J segment lost 10 bases and the V segment lost 0 bases, leaving 7 bases of the junction unmatched. Written as DNA, the CDR3 is TGCGCCAGCAGCTTGGGGGACAGGGGCAAAGGGGAGCAGTTCTTC. This translates into CASSLGDRGKGEQFF.

Points on this clone: The sample has other DNA sequences that encode this CDR3 too. The chain combines TRBV7-9 with TRBJ2-3; 9 bases align to TRBD1. The V gene's germline CDR1 is SEHNR and CDR2 FQNEAQ (reference sequence). This CDR3 spans 14 amino acids. The V segment lost 5 bases and the J segment 0 bases; nucleotides outside the gene matches: 0. CDR3: CASSGTGSTDTQYF. Here the CDR3 DNA reads TGTGCCAGCAGCGGGACAGGGAGCACAGATACGCAGTATTTT.

The chain uses TRBV6-2 or TRBV6-3 and TRBJ2-2; tentatively, D is TRBD2 (5 bases). Germline V CDR1 and CDR2: MNHEY, SVGEGT. Trimming shortened V by 4 bases and J by 3 bases, and 12 bases separated the two germline ends. The CDR3 spans 15 residues. The CDR3 DNA sequence: TGTGCCAGCAGTTTTGCTGGAGGCGACACCGGGGAGCTGTTTTTT. Protein product: CASSFAGGDTGELFF.

This clone was seen only once. The chain couples TRBV19 to TRBJ2-7; the match to TRBD1 covers 8 bases. The CDR3 contains 14 residues. The V segment lost 6 bases and the J segment 0 bases; nucleotides outside the gene matches: 4. Germline V CDR1 and CDR2: LNHDA, SQIVND (reference sequence). CDR3 DNA: TGTGCCAGTAGGACAGGACAGGGCTCCTACGAGCAGTACTTC. Encoded protein: CASRTGQGSYEQYF. The whole variable domain, remainder taken from reference TRBV19 and TRBJ2-7, is DGGITQSPKYLFRKEGQNVTLSCEQNLNHDAMYWYRQDPGQGLRLIYYSQIVNDFQKGDIAEGYSVSREKKESFPLTVTSAQKNPTAFYLCASRTGQGSYEQYFGPGTRLTVT.

The chain links TRBV18 to TRBJ1-5; D uncertain. V lost 5 bases to trimming and J lost 2 bases, with 7 bases between them. CDR3 length: 13 residues. CDR1 and CDR2 from the germline V gene are KGHSH and LQKENI. This CDR3 reads CASSTTGNQPQHF. The CDR3, as DNA: TGTGCCAGCTCAACCACAGGCAATCAGCCCCAGCATTTT. Looking up the rest from reference TRBV18 and TRBJ1-5 gives the full variable domain: NAGVMQNPRHLVRRRGQEARLRCSPMKGHSHVYWYRQLPEEGLKFMVYLQKENIIDESGMPKERFSAEFPKEGPSILRIQQVVRGDSAAYFCASSTTGNQPQHFGDGTRLSIL.

J is TRBJ2-3 and V is TRBV4-2, with 9 bases fitting TRBD1. Germline V gene lookup returns CDR1 LGHNA and CDR2 YNFKEQ. Trimming cost V 3 bases and J 0 bases; bases outside gene matches: 7. The CDR3 runs 17 residues. The CDR3 region is CASSQKQGAVSTDTQYF. For the CDR3, the DNA is TGTGCCAGCAGCCAGAAACAGGGGGCGGTTAGCACAGATACGCAGTATTTT.